This T cell receptor beta chain was recorded in a study of blood T cell repertoires in COVID-19. Original handling: The assay estimated nucleated cells by amplifying reference gene primers. Assay used: immunoSEQ multiplex PCR; TCRdb lists only in-frame clones, some missing. The D gene and trimming were derived from the DNA, and the V and J assignments and clone size from that table. Altogether roughly 29,000 clones are present, 81% being singletons, with the ten largest covering approximately 16%. V trimming: 10 bases; J trimming: 0 bases; junction bases outside the gene matches: 14. There are 17 residues in the CDR3. Per the germline V gene, CDR1 is MDHEN and CDR2 is SYDVKM. This clone appeared once.

This chain uses TRBV28 with TRBJ2-7; 11 bases line up with TRBD2. The TCR comes from a woman aged 60-75 years with acute or convalescent COVID-19. The sequencing input was peripheral blood. The CDR3 protein is CATLAGGPRESSYEQYF. DNA of the CDR3: TGTGCCACCCTAGCGGGGGGTCCCCGAGAAAGCTCCTACGAGCAGTACTTC.